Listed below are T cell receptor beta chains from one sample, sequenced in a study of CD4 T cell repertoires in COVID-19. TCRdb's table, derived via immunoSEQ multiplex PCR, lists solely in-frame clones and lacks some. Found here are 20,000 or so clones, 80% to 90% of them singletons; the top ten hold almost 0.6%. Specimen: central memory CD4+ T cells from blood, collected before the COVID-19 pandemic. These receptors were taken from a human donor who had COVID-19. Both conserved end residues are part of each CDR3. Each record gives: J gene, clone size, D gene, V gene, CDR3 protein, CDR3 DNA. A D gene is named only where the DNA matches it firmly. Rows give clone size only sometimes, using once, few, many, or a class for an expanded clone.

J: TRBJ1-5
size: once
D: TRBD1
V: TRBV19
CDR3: CASSSPDRDYQPQHF
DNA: TGTGCCAGTAGTTCCCCGGACAGGGATTATCAGCCCCAGCATTTT

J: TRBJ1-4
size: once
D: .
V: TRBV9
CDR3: CASSVDLTNEKLFF
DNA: TGTGCCAGCAGCGTAGATCTAACTAATGAAAAACTGTTTTTT

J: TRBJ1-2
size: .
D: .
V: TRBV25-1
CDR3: CASSEFGSAGDYGYTF
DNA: TGTGCCAGCAGTGAATTCGGAAGCGCAGGGGACTATGGCTACACCTTC

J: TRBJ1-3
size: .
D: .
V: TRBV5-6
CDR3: CASSPGQLGNTIYF
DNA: TGTGCCAGCAGCCCGGGACAACTTGGAAACACCATATATTTT

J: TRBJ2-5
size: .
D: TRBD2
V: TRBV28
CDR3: CASSPGGAGGETQYF
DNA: TGTGCCAGCAGCCCTGGGGGAGCGGGAGGAGAGACCCAGTACTTC

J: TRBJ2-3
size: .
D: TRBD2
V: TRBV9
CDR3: CASSVDRAIAGGTDTQYF
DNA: TGTGCCAGCAGCGTAGATCGGGCGATAGCGGGGGGCACAGATACGCAGTATTTT

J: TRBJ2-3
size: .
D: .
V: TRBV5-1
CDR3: CASSFEGGTDTQYF
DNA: TGCGCCAGCAGCTTTGAGGGGGGCACAGATACGCAGTATTTT

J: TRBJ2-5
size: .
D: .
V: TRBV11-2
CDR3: CASSLLPEPLGGETQYF
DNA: TGTGCCAGCAGCTTACTCCCCGAACCCCTCGGGGGAGAGACCCAGTACTTC

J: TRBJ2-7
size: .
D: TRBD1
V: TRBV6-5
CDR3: CASTSPGQGREQYF
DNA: TGTGCCAGCACCTCTCCGGGACAGGGTCGCGAGCAGTACTTC

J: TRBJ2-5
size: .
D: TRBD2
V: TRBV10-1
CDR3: CASSEGLAGRGAQYF
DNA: TGCGCCAGCAGTGAGGGACTAGCGGGACGGGGGGCCCAGTACTTC

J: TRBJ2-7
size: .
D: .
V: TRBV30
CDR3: CAWSVLSAGYEQYF
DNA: TGTGCCTGGAGTGTACTTAGTGCCGGGTACGAGCAGTACTTC

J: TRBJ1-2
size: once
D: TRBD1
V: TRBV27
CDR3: CASSSTGTVYGYTF
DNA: TGTGCCAGCAGTTCAACCGGGACAGTCTATGGCTACACCTTC

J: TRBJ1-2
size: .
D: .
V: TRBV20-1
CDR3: CSARDYGYTF
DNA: TGCAGTGCACGAGACTATGGCTACACCTTC

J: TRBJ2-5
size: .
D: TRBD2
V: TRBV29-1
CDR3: CSALGSGTETQYF
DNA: TGCAGCGCTTTGGGTAGCGGGACCGAGACCCAGTACTTC

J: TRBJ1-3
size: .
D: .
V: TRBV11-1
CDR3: CASSSDTRSGNTIYF
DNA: TGTGCCAGCAGCAGTGACACACGCTCTGGAAACACCATATATTTT

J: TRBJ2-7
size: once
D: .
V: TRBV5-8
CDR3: CASRPLGSEQYF
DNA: TGTGCCAGCAGACCCCTAGGATCCGAGCAGTACTTC

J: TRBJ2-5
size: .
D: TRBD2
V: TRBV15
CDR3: CATSSRGEGAETQYF
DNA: TGTGCCACCAGCAGCCGGGGGGAGGGCGCGGAGACCCAGTACTTC

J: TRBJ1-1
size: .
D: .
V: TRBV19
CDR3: CASSIGRGVNTEAFF
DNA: TGTGCCAGTAGTATTGGGAGGGGGGTGAACACTGAAGCTTTCTTT

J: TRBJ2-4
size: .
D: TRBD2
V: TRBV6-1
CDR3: CASSESSGRVAKNIQYF
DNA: TGTGCCAGCAGTGAATCGAGCGGGAGGGTAGCCAAAAACATTCAGTACTTC

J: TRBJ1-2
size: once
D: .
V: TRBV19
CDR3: CASSPGGGAYGYTF
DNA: TGTGCCAGTTCTCCTGGGGGGGGCGCTTATGGCTACACCTTC

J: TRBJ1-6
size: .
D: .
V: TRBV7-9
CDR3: CASSLIRAADNSPLHF
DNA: TGTGCCAGCAGCCTGATCAGGGCCGCGGATAATTCACCCCTCCACTTT

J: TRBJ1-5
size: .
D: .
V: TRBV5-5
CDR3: CASSPSTGNNQPQHF
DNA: TGTGCCAGCAGCCCGTCCACGGGAAACAATCAGCCCCAGCATTTT

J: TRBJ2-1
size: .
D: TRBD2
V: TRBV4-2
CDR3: CASSQDNGGNYNEQFF
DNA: TGTGCCAGCAGCCAAGATAACGGGGGGAACTACAATGAGCAGTTCTTC

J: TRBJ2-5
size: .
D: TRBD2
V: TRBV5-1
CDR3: CASSPVGGETQYF
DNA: TGCGCCAGCAGCCCGGTGGGAGGGGAGACCCAGTACTTC

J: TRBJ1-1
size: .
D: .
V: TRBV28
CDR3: CASHSFRGAFF
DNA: TGTGCCAGCCACTCCTTTCGGGGAGCTTTCTTT

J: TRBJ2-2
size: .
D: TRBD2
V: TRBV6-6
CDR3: CASKPPGGATGELFF
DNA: TGTGCCAGCAAGCCCCCCGGGGGGGCCACCGGGGAGCTGTTTTTT

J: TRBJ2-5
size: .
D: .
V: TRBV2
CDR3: CASSEGARAQYF
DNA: TGTGCCAGCAGTGAGGGGGCGAGGGCCCAGTACTTC

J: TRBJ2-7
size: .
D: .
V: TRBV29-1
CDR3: CSIGGSYEQYF
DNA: TGCAGCATCGGAGGTTCCTACGAGCAGTACTTC

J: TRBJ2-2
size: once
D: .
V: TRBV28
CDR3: CASTAKLTGELFF
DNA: TGTGCCAGCACCGCCAAACTCACCGGGGAGCTGTTTTTT

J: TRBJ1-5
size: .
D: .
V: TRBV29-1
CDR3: CSVDGGLEDFSNQPQHF
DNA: TGCAGCGTTGATGGGGGACTGGAAGACTTTAGCAATCAGCCCCAGCATTTT

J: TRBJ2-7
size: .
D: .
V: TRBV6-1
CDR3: CASSERGSSYEQYF
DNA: TGTGCCAGCAGTGAAAGGGGCAGCTCCTACGAGCAGTACTTC

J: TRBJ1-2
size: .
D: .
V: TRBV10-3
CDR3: CAILLRGTLTYTF
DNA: TGTGCCATACTCCTAAGGGGGACACTAACATACACCTTC

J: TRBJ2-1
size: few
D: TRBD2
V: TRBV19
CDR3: CASSTGLAGVSRGYNEQFF
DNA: TGTGCCAGTAGTACTGGACTAGCGGGAGTGTCGAGGGGCTACAATGAGCAGTTCTTC